This is a list of T cell receptor beta chains from one sample in a study of CD8 T cells in Susac syndrome. TCRdb redid the calling of the immunoSEQ multiplex PCR reads with MiXCR, one entry per CDR3 protein. This table holds about 210,000 distinct CDR3 sequences, 95% found once. The material sequenced was CD4+ T cells from PBMCs. The source is a human donor with multiple sclerosis. Each CDR3 is given with its conserved first and last residue. D genes are given only for firm matches. Size tells how often a clone was seen (once, few, many) or the class of an expanded clone, and some rows leave it out.

D	V	size	J	DNA	CDR3
NA	TRBV27	NA	TRBJ1-5	TGTGCCAGCAGTTTATGGGGTAGCAATCAGCCCCAGCATTTT	CASSLWGSNQPQHF
NA	TRBV30	NA	TRBJ1-4	TGTGCCTGGAACCCGGGGGGAGAAAAACTGTTTTTT	CAWNPGGEKLFF
NA	TRBV9	NA	TRBJ1-2	TGTGCCAGCAGCGGCGCGTGGTTAGGGGGGCAATATGGCTACACCTTC	CASSGAWLGGQYGYTF
TRBD1	TRBV20-1	NA	TRBJ1-5	TGCAGTGCAACCCGGGACAGTAGCAATCAGCCCCAGCATTTT	CSATRDSSNQPQHF
NA	TRBV20-1	NA	TRBJ2-1	TGCAGTGCTCCTAGGGCCCAGGAGAGGGGTGAGCAGTTCTTC	CSAPRAQERGEQFF
NA	TRBV29-1	NA	TRBJ2-1	TGCAGCGTTGATGGACAGTACAATGAGCAGTTCTTC	CSVDGQYNEQFF
TRBD2	TRBV27	NA	TRBJ2-1	TGTGCCAGCGGGCCGCTAGCGGGTTCCTACAATGAGCAGTTCTTC	CASGPLAGSYNEQFF
NA	TRBV6-6	NA	TRBJ2-5	TGTGCCAGCAGTTACCCGCCCGAAGAGACCCAGTACTTC	CASSYPPEETQYF
TRBD2	TRBV4-2	NA	TRBJ2-1	TGTGCCAGCAGCCAGAGCCACATCCTAGCGGGGGGGCAGAATGAGCAGTTCTTC	CASSQSHILAGGQNEQFF
TRBD1	TRBV3-1	NA	TRBJ1-2	TGTGCCAGCAGCCAGGGGACAGGGGACTATGGCTACACCTTC	CASSQGTGDYGYTF
NA	TRBV20-1	NA	TRBJ2-7	TGCAGTGCTAGAGATCTCTGGGGACTCTACGAGCAGTACTTC	CSARDLWGLYEQYF
NA	TRBV6-1	NA	TRBJ1-5	TGTGCCAGCAGAGAGGTCCCCAATCAGCCCCAGCATTTT	CASREVPNQPQHF
NA	TRBV20-1	NA	TRBJ2-1	TGCAGTGCTCCGATGGCGGGGAGCAACAATGAGCAGTTCTTC	CSAPMAGSNNEQFF
NA	TRBV5-4	once	TRBJ2-4	TGTGCCAGCAGCTTGGAAGGGGGGGCGAACATTCAGTACTTC	CASSLEGGANIQYF
NA	TRBV14	NA	TRBJ2-3	TGTGCCAGCAGCCAAGATCAGAGCACAGGGCAGTATTTT	CASSQDQSTGQYF
TRBD1	TRBV2	NA	TRBJ1-2	TGTGCCAGCAGCGTACAGGGGGCGGTCTATGGCTACACCTTC	CASSVQGAVYGYTF
NA	TRBV4-2	NA	TRBJ1-6	TGTGCCAGCAGCCAACGTCTTGCTCTATTTAATTCACCCCTCCACTTT	CASSQRLALFNSPLHF
NA	TRBV6-5	NA	TRBJ2-7	TGTGCCAGCAGTTACTCGGTTCCCGTAGCCTCCTACGAGCAGTACTTC	CASSYSVPVASYEQYF
TRBD1	TRBV28	NA	TRBJ2-7	TGTGCCAGCAAGGACAGGGGTCACGAGCAGTACTTC	CASKDRGHEQYF
NA	TRBV29-1	once	TRBJ2-2	TGCAGCGTTGGACGGGGGGCGGGAACCGGGGAGCTGTTTTTT	CSVGRGAGTGELFF
NA	TRBV29-1	NA	TRBJ2-3	TGCAGCGTTGTACCCCTCAGGGCAGGGGATGGAGATACGCAGTATTTT	CSVVPLRAGDGDTQYF
NA	TRBV27	NA	TRBJ1-2	TGTGCCAGCAGTTTAGGGTTAACGTATTCCTACACCTTC	CASSLGLTYSYTF
NA	TRBV7-3	NA	TRBJ2-3	TGTGCCAGCAGCCGAAGCCCAGGCACAGATACGCAGTATTTT	CASSRSPGTDTQYF
TRBD2	TRBV5-1	once	TRBJ2-1	TGCGCCAGCAGCTTGATGAGCGGGAGAGAGAATGAGCAGTTCTTC	CASSLMSGRENEQFF
NA	TRBV9	NA	TRBJ1-1	TGTGCCAGCAGCGTATTCGTTCCAGGGGTTACTGAAGCTTTCTTT	CASSVFVPGVTEAFF
TRBD1	TRBV4-1	once	TRBJ2-7	TGCGCCAGCAGCCAACCTACAGGGGAACACGAGCAGTACTTC	CASSQPTGEHEQYF
TRBD1	TRBV29-1	NA	TRBJ2-7	TGCAGCGTTGAAGATCGGACAGGGCCGAACGAGCAGTACTTC	CSVEDRTGPNEQYF
NA	TRBV2	NA	TRBJ2-2	TGTGCCAGCAGTGAAAGAGCTCCCAGGGCCCCCGGGGAGCTGTTTTTT	CASSERAPRAPGELFF
TRBD2	TRBV15	NA	TRBJ2-7	TGTGCCACCAGCAGAGATCAGATTAGCGGGATGGGAGAGCAGTACTTC	CATSRDQISGMGEQYF
TRBD1	TRBV6-1	NA	TRBJ2-5	TGTGCCAGCAGGGGACAGGGTACGGAGACCCAGTACTTC	CASRGQGTETQYF
TRBD2	TRBV3-1	NA	TRBJ2-7	TGTGCCAGCAGCCAATCGGTCGAGCGGGAGTTGGGCGAGCAGTACTTC	CASSQSVERELGEQYF
TRBD2	TRBV20-1	once	TRBJ2-7	TGCAGTGCTAGACCGCTCGGCGGGAGTTCCTACGAGCAGTACTTC	CSARPLGGSSYEQYF
NA	TRBV15	NA	TRBJ1-6	TGTGCCACCAGCACATCGACAACCTATAATTCACCCCTCCACTTT	CATSTSTTYNSPLHF
NA	TRBV5-4	NA	TRBJ2-7	TGTGCCAGCAGCTTCCGGGACACGGCCGAGCAGTACTTC	CASSFRDTAEQYF
NA	TRBV21-1	NA	TRBJ2-7	TGTGCCAGCAGCAACCGTTGGCATCCGGACAGGGAGATTGAGCACTTC	CASSNRWHPDREIEHF
NA	TRBV27	NA	TRBJ2-1	TGTGCCAGCAGTCGGAAGAGGGAGAATGAGCAGTTCTTC	CASSRKRENEQFF
NA	TRBV19	NA	TRBJ1-2	TGTGAAAACTATGGCTACACCTTC	CENYGYTF
TRBD1	TRBV5-4	NA	TRBJ2-7	TGTGCCAGCAGCTTGGATCTCAGACAGGGCGGCGAGCAGTACTTC	CASSLDLRQGGEQYF
NA	TRBV24-1	NA	TRBJ2-3	TGTGCCACCAGTGCTGTTGGAGATACGCAGTATTTT	CATSAVGDTQYF
TRBD1	TRBV20-1	NA	TRBJ2-1	TGCAGTTCCACAGGGGGCTCCTACAATGAGCAGTTCTTC	CSSTGGSYNEQFF
NA	TRBV29-1	NA	TRBJ1-1	TGCAGCGCAGGCGGGCGGTGGAACACTGAAGCTTTCTTT	CSAGGRWNTEAFF
NA	TRBV7-2	NA	TRBJ1-4	TGTGCCAGCAGCTCTCCTAATGAAAAACTGTTTTTT	CASSSPNEKLFF
NA	TRBV21-1	once	TRBJ2-3	TGTGCCAGCAGCAATCGAGGCCTCACAGATACGCAGTATTTT	CASSNRGLTDTQYF
NA	TRBV2	NA	TRBJ1-1	TGTGCCAGCAGACACCCGGGACACAAGAACACTGAAGCTTTCTTT	CASRHPGHKNTEAFF
NA	TRBV7-6	NA	TRBJ2-7	TGTGCCAGCAGCTTAGACGGTATACCCTACGAGCAGTACTTC	CASSLDGIPYEQYF
NA	TRBV29-1	NA	TRBJ2-1	TGCAGCGTGTTCATGGGGGGCTACAATGAGCAGTTCTTC	CSVFMGGYNEQFF